This T cell receptor beta chain was sequenced for a study of OX40 agonist ivuxolimab in advanced cancers. Study details: Patients were infused with ivuxolimab every 2 weeks at 0.01 to 10 mg/kg. Study-level findings and limits: Antigen targets of the expanded peripheral T cells went undetermined. The CD4+ and CD8+ T cells in the blood had expanded clonally by week 6 at 0.1 to 3.0 mg/kg.

Excluded were patients having autoimmune disease history or systemic immunosuppression. Sequencing was performed with immunoSEQ multiplex PCR; in TCRdb, only in-frame clones are kept and a portion is missing. The sample yields 56,000 or so clones, roughly 80% seen once. The V end lost 4 bases, the J end lost 1 base, and 13 bases lay between the germline ends. The CDR3 contains 16 residues. Germline CDR1 reads KGHSY; CDR2 reads FQNENV. A note on this clone: Its antigen is not known.

The sample was CD4+ or CD8+ T cells sorted from blood, taken in a trial of the OX40 agonist ivuxolimab. V and J are TRBV16 and TRBJ2-2; no clear D gene. The receptor's source is an adult with an advanced solid tumor such as melanoma, head and neck, liver or kidney cancer. CDR3 sequence: CASSLGSSKNTGELFF. The CDR3 DNA reads TGTGCCAGCAGCCTGGGCAGCTCTAAGAACACCGGGGAGCTGTTTTTT.